This T cell receptor beta chain was found in a study of regulatory T cells in long-lasting Graves disease. The overall study: Treatment with antithyroid drugs for over 5 years, together with positive TSH receptor antibodies, meant persistent Graves' disease.

The sample's time point: persistent/refractory GD, antithyroid drugs over 5 years with positive TRAb. RNA from PBMCs was the source of the TCR library. The CDR3 runs to 15 residues. Trimming took 6 bases from V and 4 from J; bases not matched to a gene: 5. CDR1 is SGHTA, CDR2 FQGNSA, per germline. According to the study, TCR beta libraries were built with iRepertoire HTBI primers and CDR3-region Arm-PCR. TCRdb redid the calling of the multiplex PCR reads with MiXCR, one entry per CDR3 protein. The sample yields approximately 500,000 distinct CDR3 sequences, roughly 21% seen once. Sample: peripheral blood mononuclear cells (PBMCs), taken when the disease was refractory, from a patient treated with antithyroid drugs. The source is a female donor with Graves disease. The rearrangement joins TRBV7-2 to TRBJ2-1; TRBD2 aligns across 11 bases. The CDR3 spells CASSFGTSGYNEQFF. The CDR3 coding sequence is TGTGCCAGCAGTTTTGGGACTAGCGGATACAATGAGCAGTTCTTC.